The 9 T cell receptor beta chains below come from one sample, sequenced in a study of graft-versus-host responses after intestinal transplantation. Assay used: immunoSEQ multiplex PCR; TCRdb lists only in-frame clones, some missing. Of some 100,000 clones listed, over 75% were seen once; the top ten hold around 0.86%. Antigens for these TCRs are unknown. The sequenced sample was unstimulated CD4+ T cells sorted from spleen or lymph node cells, obtained before transplant. These receptors all stem from a human donor who was the organ donor for an intestinal transplant.

The genes are TRBV7-3 and TRBJ2-1; D gene ambiguous. Germline V gene sequence: CDR1 SGHTA, CDR2 FQGTGA. The CDR3 extends over 12 amino acids. Trimming removed 1 base at V and 8 bases at J, with 6 bases between. The CDR3 region is CASSLIPDEQFF. Written as DNA, the CDR3 is TGTGCCAGCAGCTTAATCCCTGATGAGCAGTTCTTC. The complete variable domain, with remaining parts taken from reference TRBV7-3 and TRBJ2-1, reads GAGVSQTPSNKVTEKGKYVELRCDPISGHTALYWYRQSLGQGPEFLIYFQGTGAADDSGLPNDRFFAVRPEGSVSTLKIQRTERGDSAVYLCASSLIPDEQFFGPGTRLTVL.

This sequence joins TRBV28 and TRBJ2-7; perhaps TRBD1 as D (5 bases). V was trimmed by 3 bases and J by 6 bases, leaving 15 bases between them. This CDR3 has 14 amino acids. In germline, CDR1 is MDHEN, CDR2 SYDVKM. DNA of the CDR3: TGTGCCAGCAGTTTTTTGTCAGGGAACGGCGAGCAGTACTTC. Translating gives CASSFLSGNGEQYF.

The chain couples TRBV7-3 to TRBJ2-5, with 9 bases matching TRBD2. Germline values: CDR1 SGHTA, CDR2 FQGTGA. The CDR3 is 14 amino acids. V was clipped by 2 bases and J by 2 bases; unmatched bases: 0. The DNA of the CDR3 is TGTGCCAGCAGCTTAGCGGGGGGGCAAGAGACCCAGTACTTC. It is translated as CASSLAGGQETQYF.

The CDR3 sequence: CASSPRQRDGNPYEQYF. The CDR3 region has the DNA TGTGCCAGCTCACCTCGGCAACGGGACGGAAACCCCTACGAGCAGTACTTC. This chain uses TRBV18 with TRBJ2-7, with D perhaps matching TRBD1 or TRBD2 (5 bases each). V lost 3 bases and J lost 2, with 20 bases in between. Germline V lookup: CDR1 KGHSH, CDR2 LQKENI. CDR3 length equals 17 residues.

The chain is built from TRBV2 and TRBJ2-1, with TRBD1 identical over 9 bases. Germline loops: CDR1 SNHLY, CDR2 FYNNEI. This CDR3 is built from 18 residues. After removal of 8 bases from V and 7 bases from J, the junction contained 21 bases not matched to a gene. As DNA, the CDR3 is TGTGCCAGCCGATTGAGCCCGGGACAGGGTATTTTGAGGAATGAGCAGTTCTTC. This encodes CASRLSPGQGILRNEQFF.

The chain uses TRBV5-4 and TRBJ2-1; D assignment may be TRBD1 or TRBD2 (5 bases each). V lost 0 bases and J 1 base, leaving 11 bases between the germline ends. The CDR3 has 16 amino acids. Germline V gene lookup returns CDR1 SGHNT and CDR2 YYREEE (reference sequence). CDR3 amino acids: CASSLEPGPSYNEQFF. CDR3 sequence (DNA): TGTGCCAGCAGCTTGGAGCCGGGGCCTTCCTACAATGAGCAGTTCTTC. Together with reference TRBV5-4 and TRBJ2-1, the CDR3 gives the full variable domain: ETGVTQSPTHLIKTRGQQVTLRCSSQSGHNTVSWYQQALGQGPQFIFQYYREEENGRGNFPPRFSGLQFPNYSSELNVNALELDDSALYLCASSLEPGPSYNEQFFGPGTRLTVL.

V and J are TRBV14 and TRBJ1-2, with TRBD1 matching over 8 bases. Germline lookup yields CDR1 SGHDN and CDR2 FVKESK. The trim removed 5 bases at V and 4 bases at J, leaving 3 bases unmatched. The CDR3 is made up of 13 amino acids. This CDR3 is CASSSGGGYGYTF. In DNA form, the CDR3 reads TGTGCCAGCAGCTCAGGGGGCGGCTATGGCTACACCTTC.

This chain connects TRBV4-2 to TRBJ1-2, with a tentative D call TRBD1 (5 bases). CDR1 is LGHNA and CDR2 is YNFKEQ in the germline V gene. The V gene lost 0 bases and the J gene lost 3 bases, with 11 bases spanning the gap. This CDR3 has 15 residues. DNA of the CDR3: TGTGCCAGCAGCCAAGACGACAGAAAGGACTATGGCTACACCTTC. As protein: CASSQDDRKDYGYTF.

The chain combines TRBV18 with TRBJ2-7; the D gene is possibly TRBD1 (6 bases). The V end lost 1 base, the J end lost 2 bases, and 15 bases lay between the germline ends. CDR3 length: 16 amino acids. Germline V lookup: CDR1 KGHSH, CDR2 LQKENI. This CDR3 is CASSPQLGGSTYEQYF. CDR3 coding DNA: TGTGCCAGCTCACCACAATTAGGGGGTTCCACCTACGAGCAGTACTTC.